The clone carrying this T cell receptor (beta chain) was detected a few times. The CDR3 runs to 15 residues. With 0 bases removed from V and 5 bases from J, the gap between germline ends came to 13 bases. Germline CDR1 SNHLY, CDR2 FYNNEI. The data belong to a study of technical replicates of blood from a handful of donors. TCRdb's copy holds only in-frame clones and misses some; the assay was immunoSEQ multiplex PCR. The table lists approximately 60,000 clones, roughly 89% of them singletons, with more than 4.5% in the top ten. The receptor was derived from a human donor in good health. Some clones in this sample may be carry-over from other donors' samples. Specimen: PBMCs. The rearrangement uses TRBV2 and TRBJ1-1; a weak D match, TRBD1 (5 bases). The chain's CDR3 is CASSEATRGGTEAFF. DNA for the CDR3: TGTGCCAGCAGTGAAGCGACGAGGGGAGGAACTGAAGCTTTCTTT.